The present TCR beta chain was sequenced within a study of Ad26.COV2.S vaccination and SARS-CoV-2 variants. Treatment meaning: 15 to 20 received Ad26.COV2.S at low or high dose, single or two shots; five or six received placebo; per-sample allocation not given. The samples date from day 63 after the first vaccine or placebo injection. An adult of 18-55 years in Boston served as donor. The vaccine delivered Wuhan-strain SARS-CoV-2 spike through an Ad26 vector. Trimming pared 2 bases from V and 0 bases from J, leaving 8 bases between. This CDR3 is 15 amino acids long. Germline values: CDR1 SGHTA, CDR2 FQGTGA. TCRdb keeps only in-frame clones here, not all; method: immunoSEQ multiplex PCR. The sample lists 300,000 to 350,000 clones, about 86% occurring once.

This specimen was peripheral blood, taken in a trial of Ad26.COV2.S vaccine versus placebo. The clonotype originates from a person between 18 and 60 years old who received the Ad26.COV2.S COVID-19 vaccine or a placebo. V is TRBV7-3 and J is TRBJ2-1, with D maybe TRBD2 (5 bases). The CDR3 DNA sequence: TGTGCCAGCAGCTTAGTGGGGAGCTCCTACAATGAGCAGTTCTTC. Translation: CASSLVGSSYNEQFF.